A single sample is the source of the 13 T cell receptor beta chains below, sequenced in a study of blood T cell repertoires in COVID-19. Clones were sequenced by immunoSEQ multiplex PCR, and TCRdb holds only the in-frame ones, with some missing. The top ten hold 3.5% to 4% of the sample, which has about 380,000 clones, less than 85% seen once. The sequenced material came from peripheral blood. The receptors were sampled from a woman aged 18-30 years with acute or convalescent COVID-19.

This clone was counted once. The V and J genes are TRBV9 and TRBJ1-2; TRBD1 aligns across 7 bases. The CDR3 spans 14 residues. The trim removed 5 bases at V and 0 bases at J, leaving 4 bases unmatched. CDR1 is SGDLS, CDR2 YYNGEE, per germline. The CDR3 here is CASSRDSTNYGYTF. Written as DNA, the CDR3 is TGTGCCAGCAGTAGGGACAGTACTAACTATGGCTACACCTTC.

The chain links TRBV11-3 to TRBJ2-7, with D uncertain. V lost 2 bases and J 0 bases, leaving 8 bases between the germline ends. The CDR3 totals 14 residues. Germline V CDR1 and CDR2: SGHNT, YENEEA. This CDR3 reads CASSLSASSYEQYF. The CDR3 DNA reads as TGTGCCAGCAGCTTAAGCGCTAGCTCCTACGAGCAGTACTTC.

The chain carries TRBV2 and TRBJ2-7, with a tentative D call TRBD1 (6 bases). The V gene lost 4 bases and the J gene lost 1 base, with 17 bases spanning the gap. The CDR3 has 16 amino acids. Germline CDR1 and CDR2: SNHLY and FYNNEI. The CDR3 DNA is TGTGCCAGCAGTGGACACAGGGACCGTCTTTCCTACGAGCAGTACTTC. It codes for CASSGHRDRLSYEQYF.

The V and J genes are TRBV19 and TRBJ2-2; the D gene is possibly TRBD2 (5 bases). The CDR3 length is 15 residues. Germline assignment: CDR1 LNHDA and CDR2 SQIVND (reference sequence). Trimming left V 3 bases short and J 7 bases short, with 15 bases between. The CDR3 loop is CASSIGPREGGELFF. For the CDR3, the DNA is TGTGCCAGTAGTATTGGGCCGAGGGAAGGCGGGGAGCTGTTTTTT. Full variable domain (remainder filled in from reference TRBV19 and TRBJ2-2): DGGITQSPKYLFRKEGQNVTLSCEQNLNHDAMYWYRQDPGQGLRLIYYSQIVNDFQKGDIAEGYSVSREKKESFPLTVTSAQKNPTAFYLCASSIGPREGGELFFGEGSRLTVL.

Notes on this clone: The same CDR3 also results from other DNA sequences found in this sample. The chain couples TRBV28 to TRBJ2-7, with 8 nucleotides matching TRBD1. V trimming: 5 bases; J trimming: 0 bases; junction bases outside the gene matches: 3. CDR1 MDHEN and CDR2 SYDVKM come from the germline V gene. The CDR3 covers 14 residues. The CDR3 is CASSTGGSSYEQYF. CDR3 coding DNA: TGTGCCAGCAGTACAGGGGGTTCCTCCTACGAGCAGTACTTC.

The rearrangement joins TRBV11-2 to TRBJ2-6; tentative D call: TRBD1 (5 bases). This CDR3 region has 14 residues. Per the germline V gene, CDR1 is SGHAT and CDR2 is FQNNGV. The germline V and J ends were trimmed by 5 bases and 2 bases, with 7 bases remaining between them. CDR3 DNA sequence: TGTGCCAGCAGCCCCAGGGCTGGGGCCAACGTCCTGACTTTC. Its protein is CASSPRAGANVLTF.

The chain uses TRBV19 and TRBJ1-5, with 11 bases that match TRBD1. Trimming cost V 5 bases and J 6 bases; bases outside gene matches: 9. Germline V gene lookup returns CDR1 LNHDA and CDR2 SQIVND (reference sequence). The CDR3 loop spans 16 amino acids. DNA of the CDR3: TGTGCCAGTAGTTCCCGGGACAGGGGGTTCCGTCAGCCCCAGCATTTT. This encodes CASSSRDRGFRQPQHF.

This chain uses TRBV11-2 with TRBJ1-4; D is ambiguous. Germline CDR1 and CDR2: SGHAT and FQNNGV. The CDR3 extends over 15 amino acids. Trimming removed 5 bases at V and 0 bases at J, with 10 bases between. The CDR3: CASSTVAATNEKLFF. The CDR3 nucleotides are TGTGCCAGCAGCACGGTGGCGGCAACTAATGAAAAACTGTTTTTT.

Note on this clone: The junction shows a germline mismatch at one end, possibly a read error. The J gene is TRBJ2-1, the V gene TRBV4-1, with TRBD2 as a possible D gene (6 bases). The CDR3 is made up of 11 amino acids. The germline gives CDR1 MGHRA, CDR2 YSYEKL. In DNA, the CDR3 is TGCGCCAGCAGACAAGGCGGGGAAGCTGTCTTC. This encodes CASRQGGEAVF.

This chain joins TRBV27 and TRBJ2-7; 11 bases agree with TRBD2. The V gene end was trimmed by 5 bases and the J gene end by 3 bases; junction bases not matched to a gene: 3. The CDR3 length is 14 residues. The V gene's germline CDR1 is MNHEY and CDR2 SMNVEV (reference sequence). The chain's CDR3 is CASSAGTSGYEQYF. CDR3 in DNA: TGTGCCAGCAGTGCCGGGACTAGCGGCTACGAGCAGTACTTC.

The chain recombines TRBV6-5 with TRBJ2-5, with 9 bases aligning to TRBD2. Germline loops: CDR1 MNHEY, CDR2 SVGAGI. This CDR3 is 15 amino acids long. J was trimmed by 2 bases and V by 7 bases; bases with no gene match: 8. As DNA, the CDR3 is TGTGCCAGCACTAGCCTAGCGGGGTTACAAGAGACCCAGTACTTC. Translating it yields CASTSLAGLQETQYF.

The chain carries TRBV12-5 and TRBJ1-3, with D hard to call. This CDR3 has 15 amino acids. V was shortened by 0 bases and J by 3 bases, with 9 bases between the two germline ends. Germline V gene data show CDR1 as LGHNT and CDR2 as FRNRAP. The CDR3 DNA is TGTGCTAGTGGTTTGGTACGGGAGGTTGGAAACACCATATATTTT. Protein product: CASGLVREVGNTIYF.

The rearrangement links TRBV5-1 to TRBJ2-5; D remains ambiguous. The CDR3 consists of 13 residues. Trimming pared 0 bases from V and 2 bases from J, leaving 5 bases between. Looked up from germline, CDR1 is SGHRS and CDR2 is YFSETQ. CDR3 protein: CASSLATQETQYF. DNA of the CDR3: TGCGCCAGCAGCTTGGCGACACAAGAGACCCAGTACTTC.